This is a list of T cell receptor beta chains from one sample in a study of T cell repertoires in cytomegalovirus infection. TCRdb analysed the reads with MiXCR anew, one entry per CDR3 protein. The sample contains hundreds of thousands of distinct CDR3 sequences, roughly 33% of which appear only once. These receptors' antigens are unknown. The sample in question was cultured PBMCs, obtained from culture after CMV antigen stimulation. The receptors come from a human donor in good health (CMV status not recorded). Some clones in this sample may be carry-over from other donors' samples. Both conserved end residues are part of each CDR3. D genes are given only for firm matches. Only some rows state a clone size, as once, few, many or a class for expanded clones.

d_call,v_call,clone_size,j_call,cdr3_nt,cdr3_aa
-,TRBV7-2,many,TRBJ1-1,TGTGCCAGCAGCCCCGGGCCCCATCATACTGAAGCTTTCTTT,CASSPGPHHTEAFF
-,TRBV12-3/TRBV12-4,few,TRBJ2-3,TGTGCCAGCAGTTTCTCGGACACAGATACGCAGTATTTT,CASSFSDTDTQYF
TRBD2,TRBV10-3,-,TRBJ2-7,TGTGCCACCCAGGGACTAGCGGGAGGGCCCGCCTACGAGCAGTACTTC,CATQGLAGGPAYEQYF
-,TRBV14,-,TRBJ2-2,TGTGCCAGCAGCCGAGAGGTCGGAGGGCAGTACACCGGGGAGCTGTTTTTT,CASSREVGGQYTGELFF
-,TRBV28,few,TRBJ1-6,TGTGCCAGCAGTTTTCTTGGGGATGGTTCACCCCTCCACTTT,CASSFLGDGSPLHF
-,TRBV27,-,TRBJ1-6,TGTGCCAGCAGTTTTCAAGGGCAGGGCGGAATATCGGCCCTCCACTTT,CASSFQGQGGISALHF
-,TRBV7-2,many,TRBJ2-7,TGTGCCAGCAGCTTAGGGGGTCCCGCCTACGAGCAGTACTTC,CASSLGGPAYEQYF
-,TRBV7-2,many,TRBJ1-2,TGTGCCAGCAGCTTACTTTCTAACTATGGCTACACCTTC,CASSLLSNYGYTF
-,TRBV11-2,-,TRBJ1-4,TGTGCCAGCAGCTTAGATTTGACAGGCGAAAAACTGTTTTTT,CASSLDLTGEKLFF
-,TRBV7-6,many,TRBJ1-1,TGTGCCAGCAGTACGACAGAGAACACTGAAGCTTTCTTT,CASSTTENTEAFF
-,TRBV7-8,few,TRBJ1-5,TGTGCCAGCAGCTTAGACAGATCATATAGCAATCAGCCCCAGCATTTT,CASSLDRSYSNQPQHF
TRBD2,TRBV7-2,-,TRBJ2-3,TGTGCCAGCACCCTTAGCGGGGGAACAGATACGCAGTATTTT,CASTLSGGTDTQYF
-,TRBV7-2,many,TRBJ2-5,TGTGCCAGCAGCTTAGTAGGGGTCCTCCAAGAGACCCAGTACTTC,CASSLVGVLQETQYF
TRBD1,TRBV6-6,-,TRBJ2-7,TGTGCCAGCAGTTCTTCAGGGGGCGAGCAGTACTTC,CASSSSGGEQYF
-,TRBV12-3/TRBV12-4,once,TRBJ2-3,TGTGCCAGCAGTTTAGGGGTTGCTATTCGGGATACGCAGTATTTT,CASSLGVAIRDTQYF
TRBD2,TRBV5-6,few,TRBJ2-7,TGTGCCAGCAGCCCTGGACTAGCGGGAGAGGGTTACGAGCAGTACTTC,CASSPGLAGEGYEQYF
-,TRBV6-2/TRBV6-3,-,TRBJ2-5,TGTGCCAGCAGCCCACCGGCCACAAGTGAGACCCAGTACTTC,CASSPPATSETQYF
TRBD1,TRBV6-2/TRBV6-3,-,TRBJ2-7,TGTGCCAGCAGCACCGCCGGGACAGCTATTAGGCAGTACTTC,CASSTAGTAIRQYF
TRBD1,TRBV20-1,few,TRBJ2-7,TGCAGTGCTAGGAGGGGGCACGACGAGCAGTACTTC,CSARRGHDEQYF
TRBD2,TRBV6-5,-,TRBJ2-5,TGTGCCAGCAGTTACTCGCCCCTCTCGACTAGCGGGAGTGAGACCCAGTACTTC,CASSYSPLSTSGSETQYF
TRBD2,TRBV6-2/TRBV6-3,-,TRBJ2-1,TGTGCCAGCAGTCTCCCCGGACTAGCGGTAGGGAATGAGCAGTTCTTC,CASSLPGLAVGNEQFF
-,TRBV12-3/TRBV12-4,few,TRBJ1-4,TGTGCCAGCAGTCGCTGTGGCAGGGCCGATGAAAAACTGTTTTTT,CASSRCGRADEKLFF
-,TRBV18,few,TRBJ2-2,TGTGCCAGCTCACCCACCGGACAGCCGAACACCGGGGAGCTGTTTTTT,CASSPTGQPNTGELFF
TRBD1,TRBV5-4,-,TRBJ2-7,TGTGCCAGCAGTGAAGGGCCGGGACAGACCTACGAGCAGTACTTC,CASSEGPGQTYEQYF
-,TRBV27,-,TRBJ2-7,TGTGCCAGCAGTTTAAGTGCAGTCCTCTACGAGCAGTACTTC,CASSLSAVLYEQYF
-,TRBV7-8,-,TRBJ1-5,TGTGCCAGCAGCTTAAGCCCCTTCGTGGAGGCAAATCAGCCCCAGCATTTT,CASSLSPFVEANQPQHF
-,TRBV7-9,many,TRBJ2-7,TGTGCCAGCAGCTTAGGTGAGGGGGCCTACGAGCAGTACTTC,CASSLGEGAYEQYF
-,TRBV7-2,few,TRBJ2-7,TGTGCCAGCAGCGTACCCGGTCCTAGCTACCACGAGCAGTACTTC,CASSVPGPSYHEQYF
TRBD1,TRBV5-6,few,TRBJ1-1,TGTGCCAGCAGCCTCGGACAGGGTACCATGAACACTGAAGCTTTCTTT,CASSLGQGTMNTEAFF
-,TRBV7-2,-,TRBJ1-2,TGTGCCAGCAGCTTAGCGGGCCTTCACTATGGCTACACCTTC,CASSLAGLHYGYTF
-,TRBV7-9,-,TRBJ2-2,TGTGCCAGCAGCCGAGGACTTACCACACACACCGGGGAGCTGTTTTTT,CASSRGLTTHTGELFF
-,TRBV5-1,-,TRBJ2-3,TGCGCCAGCAAGGTCGCCTCCGCATATACGCAGTATTTT,CASKVASAYTQYF
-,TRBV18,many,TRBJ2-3,TGTGCCAGCTCACCACGGGACGGGAACACAGATACGCAGTATTTT,CASSPRDGNTDTQYF
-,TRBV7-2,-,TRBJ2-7,TGTGCCAGCAGCTTAGCCGGCAGGGGTCCCTACGAGCAGTACTTC,CASSLAGRGPYEQYF
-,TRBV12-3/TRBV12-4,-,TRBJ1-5,TGTGCCAGCACCTCGGATCTGGGGCAGCCCCAGCATTTT,CASTSDLGQPQHF
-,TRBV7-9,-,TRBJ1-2,TGTGCCAGCAGCTTAATAGCAGGGCCCTATGGCTACACCTTC,CASSLIAGPYGYTF
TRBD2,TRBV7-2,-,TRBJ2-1,TGTGCCAGCAGGATCTCCGGGACTAGAACAGGCGAGCAGTTCTTC,CASRISGTRTGEQFF
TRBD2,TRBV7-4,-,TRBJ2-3,TGTGCCAGCAGCTTAGAGACTAGCGACACAGATACGCAGTATTTT,CASSLETSDTDTQYF
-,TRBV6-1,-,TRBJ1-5,TGTGCCAGCAGTGAAACGGTTGGGCTGCAGCCCCAGCATTTT,CASSETVGLQPQHF
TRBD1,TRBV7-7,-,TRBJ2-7,TGTGCCAGCAGCTTCCTCACACAGGGGGAATCCTACGAGCAGTACTTC,CASSFLTQGESYEQYF
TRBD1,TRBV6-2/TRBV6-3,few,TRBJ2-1,TGTGCCAGCAGTTACTCGGGACAGGGTCTGGGTGAGCAGTTCTTC,CASSYSGQGLGEQFF
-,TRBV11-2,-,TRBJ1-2,TGTGCCAGCAGCGCACAGATAGCTAACTATGGCTACACCTTC,CASSAQIANYGYTF
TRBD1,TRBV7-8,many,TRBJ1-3,TGTGCCAGCAGCTCCCAGGGGGCCACTGGAAACACCATATATTTT,CASSSQGATGNTIYF
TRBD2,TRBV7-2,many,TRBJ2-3,TGTGCCAGCAGCTTGAGAGCGGGGGGGCCCACAGATACGCAGTATTTT,CASSLRAGGPTDTQYF
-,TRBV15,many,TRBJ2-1,TGTGCCACCAGCAGAGATGTGGGTGAGCAGTTCTTC,CATSRDVGEQFF
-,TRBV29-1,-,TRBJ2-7,TGCAGCGCCTCTCTCCCTACCTACGAGCAGTACTTC,CSASLPTYEQYF
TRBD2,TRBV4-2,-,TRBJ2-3,TGTGCCAGCAGCCAAGAAGCGGGGGCCACGATAAGAACGCAGTATTTT,CASSQEAGATIRTQYF
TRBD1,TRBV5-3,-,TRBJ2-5,TGTGCCAGCAGCTTTCGACAGGGGGAAGAGACCCAGTACTTC,CASSFRQGEETQYF
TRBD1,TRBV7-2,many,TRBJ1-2,TGTGCCAGCGGACAGGGTTTCTATGGCTACACCTTC,CASGQGFYGYTF
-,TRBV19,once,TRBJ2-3,TGTGCCAGCACTCCTCTTGCTAGCACAGATACGCAGTATTTT,CASTPLASTDTQYF
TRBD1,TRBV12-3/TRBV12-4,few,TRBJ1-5,TGTGCCAGCAGTTTAGGGCCCAGGGGGCCAGACCAGCCCCAGCATTTT,CASSLGPRGPDQPQHF
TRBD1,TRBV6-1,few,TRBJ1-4,TGTGCCAGCAGTGAACCGGGACAGGGGGCAGGAAAACTGTTTTTT,CASSEPGQGAGKLFF
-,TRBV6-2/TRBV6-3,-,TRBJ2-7,TGTGCCACTCAACGTGGGTACGAGCAGTACTTC,CATQRGYEQYF
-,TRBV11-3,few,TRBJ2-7,TGTGCCAGCAGCCCAGGGCCAAGGCATGGCTCCTACGAGCAGTACTTC,CASSPGPRHGSYEQYF
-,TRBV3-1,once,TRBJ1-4,TGTGCCAGCAGCCAAGGGCTTCATGAAAAACTGTTTTTT,CASSQGLHEKLFF